These T cell receptor beta chains were read from a single sample in a study of blood T cell repertoires in COVID-19. Sequencing was performed with immunoSEQ multiplex PCR; in TCRdb, only in-frame clones are kept and a portion is missing. In the table there are about 99,000 clones, approximately 90% of which are singletons. Sequences were obtained from peripheral blood. The receptors were sampled from a woman older than 75 in a cohort sampled during active COVID-19. Each CDR3 is given with its conserved first and last residue. The size entry is marked missing in some rows and otherwise reads once, few, many or a size class.

V: TRBV28; size: NA; CDR3: CASSLGGEAKNIQYF
V: TRBV3-1/TRBV3-2; size: NA; CDR3: CASSQGDSRVAGELFF
V: TRBV5-1; size: NA; CDR3: CASSLAGERSPLHF
V: TRBV30; size: NA; CDR3: CAWSTLTGGIGYTF
V: TRBV6-6; size: NA; CDR3: CASSYSTGMNTEAFF
V: TRBV28; size: NA; CDR3: CASTPFRGAGAFF
V: TRBV18; size: few; CDR3: CASSPSGQTTYEQYF
V: TRBV24-1; size: NA; CDR3: CATSGGGGYNEQFF
V: TRBV3-1/TRBV3-2; size: NA; CDR3: CASTLRGGFGELFF
V: TRBV11-3; size: NA; CDR3: CASSSLEGEQYF
V: TRBV7-9; size: once; CDR3: CASSPPLTGPKTQYF
V: TRBV27; size: NA; CDR3: CASSSYTGELFF
V: TRBV7-9; size: NA; CDR3: CASSLLQSSYEQYF
V: TRBV14; size: NA; CDR3: CASSQDEAAPQYF
V: TRBV9; size: NA; CDR3: CASSVGPTTGNQETQYF
V: TRBV9; size: NA; CDR3: CASSVASGAGANVLTF
V: TRBV11-2; size: NA; CDR3: CASSLAGGSNQPQHF
V: TRBV21-1; size: NA; CDR3: CASSTWTPGGDTEAFF
V: TRBV29-1; size: NA; CDR3: CSVAQGVETQYF
V: TRBV13; size: NA; CDR3: CASSLELNQPQHF
V: TRBV4-1; size: NA; CDR3: CASSPWLGETQYF
V: TRBV3-1/TRBV3-2; size: NA; CDR3: CASSQNSVSSYNEQFF
V: TRBV9; size: NA; CDR3: CASSVGGINYGYTF
V: TRBV6-2/TRBV6-3; size: NA; CDR3: CASSYSFASAIRGRTEAFF
V: TRBV5-1; size: NA; CDR3: CASSFRTGDINSPLHF
V: TRBV18; size: NA; CDR3: CASQRQGESGYTF
V: TRBV28; size: NA; CDR3: CASSLSSSYEQYF
V: TRBV18; size: NA; CDR3: CASSVQGTYNEQFF
V: TRBV19; size: few; CDR3: CASSIGQENYGYTF
V: TRBV18; size: NA; CDR3: CASSPQRNLNTEAFF